The entry that follows covers one T cell receptor beta chain sequence. Its target is unknown. This entry comes from a study of identical twins. No donor was unhealthy or non-Caucasian. After template switching added a universal primer site, the resulting cDNA carried unique molecular identifiers. One entry per CDR3 protein results from TCRdb running MiXCR on the 5' RACE reads. The repertoire has 1.5 million to 2 million distinct CDR3 sequences, 32% of them found once; the top ten carry around 0.3%. The CDR3 totals 14 residues. Germline values: CDR1 MNHEY, CDR2 SMNVEV (reference sequence). The V end was cut by 6 bases, the J end by 6 bases, with 14 bases between. Study-level findings and limits: There were fewer insertions in abundant cord blood beta clonotypes, but memory repertoires showed no such pattern. Models underestimated how often monozygotic twins shared out-of-frame TCR alpha.

The sequencing sample was made of cord blood. The receptor comes from a newborn girl in good health. The chain links TRBV27 to TRBJ1-4; D is perhaps TRBD1 (5 bases). The CDR3 sequence is CASSVDSFYEKLFF. For the CDR3, the DNA is TGTGCCAGCAGCGTCGACAGTTTCTATGAAAAACTGTTTTTT.